A few counts support the clone carrying this TCR beta chain. Antigen unknown. It was with 60 Vbeta and 13 Jbeta primers that the PCR ran. Here immunoSEQ multiplex PCR was the method, and the copy in TCRdb shows in-frame clones only, minus some. Of 200,000 or so clones in the sample, under 70% were seen once. These data belong to a study of cytomegalovirus exposure and HLA in healthy donors. Study conclusions and caveats: Trimming of TCR beta V- and J-genes showed a link, identified in a later analysis, to a missense DCLRE1C variant. Evidence from a later analysis indicated that most CMV-associated TCR beta chains looked HLA-restricted.

The CDR3 length is 14 residues. Germline CDR1 is SQVTM and CDR2 is ANQGSEA. The trim removed 3 bases at V and 1 base at J, leaving 2 bases unmatched. The sequence came from a man aged 35-49 years in good health and CMV-seropositive. Sequenced sample: PBMCs. The chain is built from TRBV29-1 and TRBJ2-2, with 7 positions matching TRBD1. CDR3: CSVDRQGNTGELFF. CDR3 in DNA: TGCAGCGTTGATCGACAGGGGAACACCGGGGAGCTGTTTTTT.